One sample yielded the 11 T cell receptor beta chains listed below, sequenced in a study of T cell responses to AZD1222 COVID-19 vaccine. Here immunoSEQ multiplex PCR was the method, and the copy in TCRdb shows in-frame clones only, minus some. Among roughly 150,000 clones, about 92% were seen once, and the ten largest hold about 6%. The sequences come from peripheral blood, collected 28 days after the second AZD1222 dose. These receptor sequences come from an adult who received the AZD1222 COVID-19 vaccine.

The J gene is TRBJ2-7, the V gene TRBV24-1, with 8 nucleotides matching TRBD1. The CDR3 spans 15 residues. J lost 1 base, V lost 3 bases, and 4 bases had no gene match. CDR1 and CDR2 from the germline V gene are KGHDR and SFDVKD. The CDR3 loop is CATSDPRQGSYEQYF. The CDR3 DNA reads TGTGCCACCAGTGATCCTCGACAGGGGTCCTACGAGCAGTACTTC.

J is TRBJ2-7 and V is TRBV6-1, with 8 bases lining up with TRBD1. V was pared by 0 bases and J by 4 bases, with 5 bases of the junction left unmatched. CDR3 size: 15 residues. CDR1 is MNHNS, CDR2 SASEGT, per germline. DNA of the CDR3: TGTGCCAGCAGTGAAGCGCAGGGGGCTTTATACGAGCAGTACTTC. Its translation is CASSEAQGALYEQYF.

The table lists this clone with a count of one. This chain joins TRBV6-1 and TRBJ2-3; possibly TRBD2 for D (7 bases). Germline CDR1 and CDR2: MNHNS and SASEGT. V lost 3 bases and J 6 bases, leaving 16 bases between the germline ends. There are 15 residues in the CDR3. The CDR3 loop is CASSDSGTRWDTQYF. CDR3 DNA: TGTGCCAGCAGTGACAGCGGGACAAGGTGGGATACGCAGTATTTT.

The sample holds one count of this clone. The chain combines TRBV5-6 with TRBJ1-2; TRBD1 matches 9 bases. V was pared by 5 bases and J by 8 bases, with 13 bases of the junction left unmatched. This CDR3 has 15 residues. Germline CDR1 SGHDT, CDR2 YYEEEE. The CDR3 loop reads CASRFLGTGGGGYTF. The CDR3 coding sequence is TGTGCCAGCAGGTTCCTCGGCACAGGGGGCGGAGGCTACACCTTC.

This sequence joins TRBV6-5 and TRBJ1-1; the D is unclear. Germline CDR1 is MNHEY and CDR2 is SVGAGI. V was cut by 4 bases and J by 6 bases, with 12 bases left in between. The CDR3 sequence is 13 residues long. In DNA form, the CDR3 reads TGTGCCAGCAGTTGGAGCACGTCCGCTGAAGCTTTCTTT. Protein product: CASSWSTSAEAFF.

The chain uses TRBV21-1 and TRBJ2-7; the table's D call of TRBD1 was not tested on the DNA. TRBV21-1 corresponds to a pseudogene. This CDR3 is built from 10 residues. The DNA of the CDR3 is TGTGCCAACGACAAGTACGAGCAGTACTTC. This translates into CANDKYEQYF.

The chain uses TRBV19 and TRBJ2-1; 9 positions match TRBD2. The junction had 18 bases not matched to a gene; V was cut back by 1 base and J by 8 bases. This CDR3 region has 19 residues. The germline gives CDR1 LNHDA, CDR2 SQIVND (reference sequence). The CDR3 DNA sequence: TGTGCCAGTAGTATAGGGAGCGGGAGGCCACTCGTTCATTCTTATGAGCAGTTCTTC. Protein: CASSIGSGRPLVHSYEQFF.

J is TRBJ2-5 and V is TRBV11-3; D uncertain. The ends were cut back, 4 bases at V and 7 bases at J, with 13 bases in the middle. Germline V CDR1 and CDR2: SGHNT, YENEEA. This CDR3 is 13 amino acids long. The CDR3 coding sequence is TGTGCCAGCAGCTCCAGCCTAGTGGGGACCCAGTACTTC. Its protein product is CASSSSLVGTQYF.

The chain couples TRBV6-6 to TRBJ2-2; no definite D call. V lost 0 bases to trimming and J lost 1 base, with 3 bases between them. Germline CDR1 and CDR2: MNHNY and SVGAGI (reference sequence). This CDR3 has 14 amino acids. The DNA of the CDR3 is TGTGCCAGCAGTTACTCGGAGAACACCGGGGAGCTGTTTTTT. Its translation is CASSYSENTGELFF.

The V and J genes are TRBV18 and TRBJ1-2; 9 bases are a match to TRBD1. The ends lost 2 bases at V and 4 bases at J; junction bases unmatched: 5. The CDR3 runs to 15 residues. CDR1 KGHSH and CDR2 LQKENI come from the germline V gene. This CDR3 is CASSPGGQGLYGYTF. CDR3 nucleotides: TGTGCCAGCTCACCAGGGGGACAGGGACTCTATGGCTACACCTTC.

The chain has TRBV6-5 and TRBJ1-4, with D perhaps matching TRBD1 (6 bases). V was clipped by 6 bases and J by 5 bases, with 16 bases between them. This CDR3 contains 15 residues. Germline CDR1 and CDR2: MNHEY and SVGAGI. The CDR3 loop reads CASRLQGSLNEKLFF. The DNA of the CDR3 is TGTGCCAGCAGACTCCAGGGGTCATTAAATGAAAAACTGTTTTTT.